A selection of T cell receptor beta chains follows, all from one sample in a study of T-cell memory formation after mild COVID-19. TCRdb itself ran the 5' RACE reads through MiXCR, one entry per CDR3 protein. The data show about 400,000 distinct CDR3 sequences, less than 25% seen once. The sequencing sample was made of PBMCs or a T cell subset sorted from them (not recorded which). The receptors were gathered from an adult woman who had mild COVID-19 (a few samples of this study predate the infection). Cell type and time point are not known. Each CDR3 is given with its conserved first and last residue. Each record gives: J gene, V gene, CDR3 protein.

TRBJ2-7 TRBV23-1 CASSQSRWEDRDYWSYEQYF
TRBJ2-7 TRBV15 CATSALAGASYEKYF
TRBJ1-3 TRBV5-1 CASSLKGLSSGNTIYF
TRBJ2-7 TRBV29-1 CSVAARQKTRTYEQYF
TRBJ2-5 TRBV7-9 CASSPTVQGETQYF
TRBJ2-7 TRBV3-1 CASSLEGEGEQYF
TRBJ1-6 TRBV10-3 CAISDAANSPLHF
TRBJ2-1 TRBV29-1 CSVEFLDRNTYNEQFF
TRBJ1-5 TRBV2 CASSPGQGAPGNQPQHF
TRBJ2-7 TRBV30 CAWSPSGPEQYF
TRBJ1-1 TRBV5-1 CASSFYLSTEAFF
TRBJ2-1 TRBV20-1 CSARLSLRVNEQFF
TRBJ2-1 TRBV20-1 CSARDVAGSSYNEQFF
TRBJ1-2 TRBV24-1 CATSARTAYGYTF
TRBJ1-1 TRBV5-1 CASSPGADYGEAFF
TRBJ2-5 TRBV12-3/TRBV12-4 CASSLDNGRETQYF
TRBJ2-7 TRBV30 CAWTPGTGFYEQYF
TRBJ2-2 TRBV5-1 CASRTGTGAAGELFF
TRBJ2-1 TRBV12-3/TRBV12-4 CASNLPGYDEQFF
TRBJ2-5 TRBV11-2 CASSLGSSGAEAQYF
TRBJ1-1 TRBV12-3/TRBV12-4 CASAQGARSQAFF
TRBJ1-4 TRBV20-1 CSALGQGEKLFF
TRBJ2-7 TRBV12-3/TRBV12-4 CASSLALEGYEQYF
TRBJ2-5 TRBV20-1 CSARDLGGLAMETQYF
TRBJ2-2 TRBV5-6 CASSVGLVPRTGELFF
TRBJ2-3 TRBV10-3 CAISVVPSDTQYF
TRBJ1-5 TRBV18 CASSRAGGNQPQHF
TRBJ1-1 TRBV7-2 CASSLRGTAIMNTEAFF
TRBJ2-2 TRBV11-2 CASSFGLGRTGELFF
TRBJ2-3 TRBV4-3 CASSRGRGSSGWQYF
TRBJ2-2 TRBV4-1 CASTKAEGGNRAGELFF
TRBJ1-6 TRBV6-5 CASSDLVTSYNSPLHF
TRBJ2-1 TRBV20-1 CSAPGLAGVGEQFF
TRBJ2-1 TRBV12-3/TRBV12-4 CASSRTPYNEQFF
TRBJ2-7 TRBV19 CASSTTTTGRYEQYF
TRBJ1-3 TRBV5-1 CASSGQPGSISGNTIYF
TRBJ1-1 TRBV3-1 CASSPAKGEAFF
TRBJ2-7 TRBV4-2 CASSQGRSYSGTYEQYF
TRBJ2-5 TRBV7-2 CASSLGPPGTSGRVSRETQYF
TRBJ2-2 TRBV7-4 CASRSPLSPGELFF
TRBJ1-2 TRBV7-9 CASSYRDGAVNYGYTF
TRBJ1-1 TRBV30 CAWRVQGMNTEAFF
TRBJ2-7 TRBV6-6 CASSYPNLWREGYEQYF
TRBJ1-1 TRBV7-8 CASSLSSREAFF
TRBJ2-7 TRBV29-1 CSVAGGKDYEQYF
TRBJ1-2 TRBV6-5 CASSYYLRGQNYGYTF